The T cell receptor beta chain under discussion was sequenced for a study of T cells after yellow fever vaccination. Study-wide results and limits: Reappearing after the booster were most of the clones from primary vaccination (about 95% CD4, about 87% CD8). The secondary response peaked faster, at day 5 versus 15, but was weaker.

After removal of 5 bases from V and 0 bases from J, the junction contained 4 bases not matched to a gene. The germline CDR1 and CDR2 sequences are LGHDT and YNNKEL (reference sequence). The CDR3 has 15 residues. TCRdb reanalysed the 5' RACE reads using MiXCR and keeps one entry per CDR3 protein. The data contain 450,000 to 650,000 distinct CDR3 sequences, about 13% of them singletons. This clonotype came up a few times. The antigen is undetermined. This TCR came from a young man who received the YFV17D yellow fever vaccine. The material was PBMCs, obtained on the day of the yellow fever booster vaccination. This rearrangement joins TRBV3-1 to TRBJ2-5; 9 bases align to TRBD2. As DNA, the CDR3 is TGTGCCAGCAGCTATCCTAGCGGGAACCAAGAGACCCAGTACTTC. Residues: CASSYPSGNQETQYF.